The entry that follows covers one T cell receptor beta chain sequence. Its antigen is currently unknown. The sample originates from a study of T cells in localized non-small cell lung cancer. V was cut by 4 bases and J by 6 bases, with 16 bases left in between. This CDR3 is 14 amino acids long. Germline CDR1 is SEHNR and CDR2 is FQNEAQ (reference sequence). Measured with immunoSEQ multiplex PCR; TCRdb has only the in-frame clones, and not every one. The sample holds some 66,000 clones, 84% seen once. General study points: Longer overall survival was linked to higher blood T cell density. Uninvolved adjacent lung showed higher T cell clonality than tumor. The study detected a median roughly 50 of the top 100 tumor clones in adjacent lung.

The chain uses TRBV7-9 and TRBJ2-7, with D perhaps matching TRBD2 (6 bases). The material was peripheral blood, obtained before any cancer treatment. This sequence was found in a female donor of 60 years or more with stage I lung adenocarcinoma. The CDR3 DNA is TGTGCCAGCAGCTCCCGGGACTGGACGACCGAGCAGTACTTC. Its translation is CASSSRDWTTEQYF.